These 18 T cell receptor beta chains originate from one sample sequenced in a study of blood T cell repertoires in COVID-19. The table came from immunoSEQ multiplex PCR; TCRdb's copy has only in-frame clones and leaves some out. The table shows about 160,000 clones, with around 92% occurring only once. The sample comprised peripheral blood. Every receptor here comes from a young man with COVID-19, enrolled during active disease.

CDR3 residues: CASSLELAGGRDEQFF. The CDR3 region has the DNA TGTGCCAGCAGCTTAGAACTAGCGGGGGGGCGAGATGAGCAGTTCTTC. The V gene is TRBV7-8, the J gene TRBJ2-1, with 13 bases identical to TRBD2. Germline assignment: CDR1 SGHVS and CDR2 FQNEAQ. This CDR3 is built from 16 residues. Trimming removed 1 base from V and 8 bases from J; junction bases left unmatched: 5.

The chain combines TRBV5-6 with TRBJ1-2; 8 bases match TRBD1. Germline V gives CDR1 SGHDT, CDR2 YYEEEE. The CDR3 runs 13 residues. The trim removed 4 bases at V and 5 bases at J, leaving 4 bases unmatched. The CDR3 loop is CASSPDRGYGYTF. For the CDR3, the DNA is TGTGCCAGCAGCCCCGACAGGGGATATGGCTACACCTTC.

This rearrangement joins TRBV19 to TRBJ2-5; 9 bases are a match to TRBD2. CDR1 and CDR2 from the germline V gene are LNHDA and SQIVND (reference sequence). This CDR3 has 18 amino acids. V trimming: 6 bases; J trimming: 2 bases; junction bases outside the gene matches: 16. The CDR3 sequence is CASSPYPPGGRGQETQYF. As DNA, the CDR3 is TGTGCCAGTAGCCCATACCCCCCTGGCGGGAGGGGTCAAGAGACCCAGTACTTC.

The gene calls are TRBV19 and TRBJ2-1; D is possibly TRBD2 (6 bases). V was trimmed by 6 bases and J by 0 bases, leaving 12 bases between them. This CDR3 contains 15 residues. In germline, CDR1 is LNHDA, CDR2 SQIVND (reference sequence). The CDR3 spells CASRAIGSSYNEQFF. CDR3 coding DNA: TGTGCCAGTAGGGCCATCGGGAGCTCCTACAATGAGCAGTTCTTC. Based on the CDR3 plus reference TRBV19 and TRBJ2-1, the full variable domain is DGGITQSPKYLFRKEGQNVTLSCEQNLNHDAMYWYRQDPGQGLRLIYYSQIVNDFQKGDIAEGYSVSREKKESFPLTVTSAQKNPTAFYLCASRAIGSSYNEQFFGPGTRLTVL.

J is TRBJ2-1 and V is TRBV30, with TRBD2 identical over 10 bases. J lost 5 bases, V lost 4 bases, and 8 bases had no gene match. The length of the CDR3 is 15 residues. CDR1 and CDR2 from the germline V gene are GTSNPN and SVGIG (reference sequence). CDR3 region: CAWNKREGVHNEQFF. DNA of the CDR3: TGTGCCTGGAATAAGCGGGAGGGCGTCCACAATGAGCAGTTCTTC.

This rearrangement joins TRBV6-5 to TRBJ2-3; 9 positions agree with TRBD2. The V gene end was trimmed by 6 bases and the J gene end by 3 bases; junction bases not matched to a gene: 4. The CDR3 totals 14 residues. Germline assignment: CDR1 MNHEY and CDR2 SVGAGI. In nucleotides, the CDR3 is TGTGCCAGCAGGCGGGGGGGCGGTACAGATACGCAGTATTTT. Protein sequence: CASRRGGGTDTQYF.

This chain connects TRBV2 to TRBJ2-7; 7 nucleotides align to TRBD2. CDR1 is SNHLY, CDR2 FYNNEI, per germline. This CDR3 comprises 14 residues. V lost 4 bases and J lost 3; bases outside the gene matches: 6. CDR3 DNA sequence: TGTGCCAGCAGTGGACCAGGACTAGACTACGAGCAGTACTTC. Translating gives CASSGPGLDYEQYF.

The chain links TRBV5-6 to TRBJ2-3; no clear D. Between the trimmed V and J ends, which lost 0 bases and 12 bases, there was a span of 17 bases. Germline V gene lookup returns CDR1 SGHDT and CDR2 YYEEEE. The CDR3 covers 14 residues. CDR3 nucleotides: TGTGCCAGCAGCTTGGCCTGGGCCCACAAAAATCAGTATTTT. Protein sequence: CASSLAWAHKNQYF. Combining the CDR3 with reference TRBV5-6 and TRBJ2-3 gives the whole variable domain DAGVTQSPTHLIKTRGQQVTLRCSPKSGHDTVSWYQQALGQGPQFIFQYYEEEERQRGNFPDRFSGHQFPNYSSELNVNALLLGDSALYLCASSLAWAHKNQYFGPGTRLTVL.

The genes are TRBV19 and TRBJ1-4, with 7 bases fitting TRBD1. Trimming cost V 10 bases and J 5 bases; bases outside gene matches: 7. This CDR3 comprises 13 residues. In germline, CDR1 is LNHDA, CDR2 SQIVND (reference sequence). The CDR3 DNA sequence: TGTGCCACTAGAGACAGGGTGAATGAAAAACTGTTTTTT. This translates into CATRDRVNEKLFF. The variable domain in full, completed from reference TRBV19 and TRBJ1-4, reads DGGITQSPKYLFRKEGQNVTLSCEQNLNHDAMYWYRQDPGQGLRLIYYSQIVNDFQKGDIAEGYSVSREKKESFPLTVTSAQKNPTAFYLCATRDRVNEKLFFGSGTQLSVL.

V usage is TRBV6-2 or TRBV6-3 and J usage is TRBJ2-3, with TRBD2 matching over 8 bases. Trimming took 0 bases from V and 2 from J; bases not matched to a gene: 16. CDR3 length: 20 amino acids. CDR1 and CDR2 from the germline V gene are MNHEY and SVGEGT. CDR3 nucleotides: TGTGCCAGCAGTTACTCGACGGGGGGGCAGGACAACCTCTTCACAGATACGCAGTATTTT. The encoded protein is CASSYSTGGQDNLFTDTQYF.

The chain recombines TRBV6-5 with TRBJ2-1; the match to TRBD1 covers 8 bases. Germline V gives CDR1 MNHEY, CDR2 SVGAGI. The CDR3 is 16 amino acids. V shed 2 bases, J shed 8 bases, and the junction held 11 bases outside the gene matches. CDR3 sequence reads: CASSYQGQALLHEQFF. In nucleotides, the CDR3 is TGTGCCAGCAGTTACCAGGGACAGGCATTATTACATGAGCAGTTCTTC.

The chain carries TRBV25-1 and TRBJ2-1, with D perhaps TRBD2 (6 bases). Per germline, CDR1 MGHDK and CDR2 SYGVNS. V shed 1 base and J shed 4 bases, with 17 bases lying between them. The CDR3 extends over 17 amino acids. CDR3 coding DNA: TGTGCCAGCAGTGAATTTGGAGGGGCAGGAGAATACAATGAGCAGTTCTTC. Translation: CASSEFGGAGEYNEQFF.

The chain couples TRBV3-1 (or the pseudogene TRBV3-2) to TRBJ1-6, with 8 bases lining up with TRBD1. Trimming cost V 7 bases and J 8 bases; bases outside gene matches: 4. This CDR3 has 13 residues. Germline CDR1 LGHDT, CDR2 YNNKEL (reference sequence). The CDR3 sequence is CASTQGADSPLHF. In DNA form, the CDR3 reads TGTGCCAGCACGCAGGGGGCGGATTCACCCCTCCACTTT.

V usage is TRBV19 and J usage is TRBJ1-2, with 8 bases matching TRBD1. Trimming removed 3 bases from V and 4 bases from J; junction bases left unmatched: 4. Germline CDR1 and CDR2: LNHDA and SQIVND (reference sequence). The CDR3 spans 14 residues. Here the CDR3 reads CASSMQGASYGYTF. As DNA, the CDR3 is TGTGCCAGTAGTATGCAGGGGGCTAGCTATGGCTACACCTTC.

The rearrangement joins TRBV27 to TRBJ2-6; tentatively, D is TRBD1 (5 bases). The CDR3 totals 15 residues. Per the germline V gene, CDR1 is MNHEY and CDR2 is SMNVEV (reference sequence). With 1 base removed from V and 2 bases from J, the gap between germline ends came to 6 bases. CDR3 DNA: TGTGCCAGCAGTTTATGGGGCGCTGGGGCCAACGTCCTGACTTTC. Translation: CASSLWGAGANVLTF.

CDR3 in DNA: TGCGCCAGCAGCCAAGACAGGGGGAGAGTCTATGGCTACACCTTC. Its translation is CASSQDRGRVYGYTF. The chain has TRBV4-1 and TRBJ1-2, with 7 bases identical to TRBD1. Trimming cost V 0 bases and J 4 bases; bases outside gene matches: 5. The CDR3 length is 15 residues. Germline CDR1 and CDR2: MGHRA and YSYEKL.

The CDR3 bases are TGTGCCAGTAGTATTTTGGACGGAGGTAATTCACCCCTCCACTTT. Its protein is CASSILDGGNSPLHF. J is TRBJ1-6 and V is TRBV19; D ambiguous. The germline V gene encodes CDR1 LNHDA and CDR2 SQIVND (reference sequence). Trimming pared 3 bases from V and 6 bases from J, leaving 12 bases between. The CDR3 loop spans 15 amino acids.

This clone was detected only once. CDR3: CASSLVGLYTDTQYF. CDR3 nucleotides: TGTGCCAGCAGCTTGGTGGGCCTTTACACAGATACGCAGTATTTT. The rearrangement uses TRBV5-5 and TRBJ2-3, with D unclear. Trimming removed 0 bases from V and 2 bases from J, with 10 bases in between. This CDR3 spans 15 amino acids. The germline CDR1 and CDR2 sequences are SGHKS and YYEKEE (reference sequence).